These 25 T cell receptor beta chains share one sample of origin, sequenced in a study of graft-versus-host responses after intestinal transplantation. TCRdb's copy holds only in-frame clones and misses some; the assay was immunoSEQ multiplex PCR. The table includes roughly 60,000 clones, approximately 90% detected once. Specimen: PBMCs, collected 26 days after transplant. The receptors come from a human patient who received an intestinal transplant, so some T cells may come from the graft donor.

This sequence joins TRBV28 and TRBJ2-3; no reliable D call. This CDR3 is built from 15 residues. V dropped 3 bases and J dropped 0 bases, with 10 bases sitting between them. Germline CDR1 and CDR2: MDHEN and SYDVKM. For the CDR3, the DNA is TGTGCCAGCAGTTTTTCCGCACAGAGCACAGATACGCAGTATTTT. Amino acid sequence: CASSFSAQSTDTQYF.

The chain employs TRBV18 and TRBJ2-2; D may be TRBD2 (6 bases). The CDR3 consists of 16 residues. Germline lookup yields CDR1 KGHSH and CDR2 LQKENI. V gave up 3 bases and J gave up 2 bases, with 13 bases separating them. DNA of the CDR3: TGTGCCAGCTCACCCCCGGGACTCATTAACACCGGGGAGCTGTTTTTT. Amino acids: CASSPPGLINTGELFF.

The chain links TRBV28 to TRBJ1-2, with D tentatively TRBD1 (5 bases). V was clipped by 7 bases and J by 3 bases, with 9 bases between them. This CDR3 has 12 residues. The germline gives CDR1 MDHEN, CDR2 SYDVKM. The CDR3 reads CASMGLDYGYTF. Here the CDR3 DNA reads TGTGCCAGCATGGGGCTCGACTATGGCTACACCTTC.

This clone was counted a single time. CDR3 nucleotides: TGTGCCAGTAGGGGACTCGGCTACAATGAGCAGTTCTTC. Its protein is CASRGLGYNEQFF. J is TRBJ2-1 and V is TRBV19; a weak D match, TRBD2 (6 bases). The germline V gene has CDR1 LNHDA and CDR2 SQIVND (reference sequence). The V end was cut by 6 bases, the J end by 3 bases, with 9 bases between. The CDR3 runs 13 residues.

CDR3: CASSPIPGQGSDEQFF. In nucleotides, the CDR3 is TGTGCCAGCAGCCCAATTCCGGGACAGGGGAGCGATGAGCAGTTCTTC. The chain combines TRBV27 with TRBJ2-1, with 10 bases aligning to TRBD1. This CDR3 spans 16 amino acids. Germline V gene lookup returns CDR1 MNHEY and CDR2 SMNVEV (reference sequence). V was pared by 6 bases and J by 8 bases, with 13 bases of the junction left unmatched.

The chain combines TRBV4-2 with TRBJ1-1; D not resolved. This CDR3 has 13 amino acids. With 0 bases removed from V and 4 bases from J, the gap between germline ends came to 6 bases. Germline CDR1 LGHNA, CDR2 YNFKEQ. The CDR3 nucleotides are TGTGCCAGCAGCCAAGACCGAGGCACTGAAGCTTTCTTT. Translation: CASSQDRGTEAFF.

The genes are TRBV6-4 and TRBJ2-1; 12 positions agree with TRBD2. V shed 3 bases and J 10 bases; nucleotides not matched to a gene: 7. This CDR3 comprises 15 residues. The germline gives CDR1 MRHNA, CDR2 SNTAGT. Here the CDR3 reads CASSEASGGAGEQFF. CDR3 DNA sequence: TGTGCCAGCAGTGAAGCTAGCGGGGGGGCAGGGGAGCAGTTCTTC.

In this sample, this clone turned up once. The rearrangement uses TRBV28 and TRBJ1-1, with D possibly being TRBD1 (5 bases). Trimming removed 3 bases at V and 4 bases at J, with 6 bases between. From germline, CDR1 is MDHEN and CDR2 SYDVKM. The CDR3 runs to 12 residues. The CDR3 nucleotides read TGTGCCAGCAGTTTTCAGGGCACTGAAGCTTTCTTT. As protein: CASSFQGTEAFF.

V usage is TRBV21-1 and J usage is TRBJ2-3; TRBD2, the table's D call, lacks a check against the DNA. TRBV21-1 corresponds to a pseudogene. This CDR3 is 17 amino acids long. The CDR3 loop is CASSNGRGITSTDTQYF. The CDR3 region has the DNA TGTGCCAGCAGCAACGGCCGGGGTATTACTAGCACAGATACGCAGTATTTT.

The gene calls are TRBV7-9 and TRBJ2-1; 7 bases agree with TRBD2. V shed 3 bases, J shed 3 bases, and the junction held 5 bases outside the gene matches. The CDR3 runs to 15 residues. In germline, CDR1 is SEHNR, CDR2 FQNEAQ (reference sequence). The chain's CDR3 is CASSFPGGRYNEQFF. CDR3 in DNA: TGTGCCAGCAGCTTTCCGGGGGGTCGCTACAATGAGCAGTTCTTC.

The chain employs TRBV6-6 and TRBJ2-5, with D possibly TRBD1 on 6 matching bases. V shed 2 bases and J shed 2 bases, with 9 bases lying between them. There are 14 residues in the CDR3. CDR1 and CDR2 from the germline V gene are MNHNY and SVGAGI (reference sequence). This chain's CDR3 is CASSYADRQETQYF. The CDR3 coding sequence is TGTGCCAGCAGTTACGCGGACAGACAAGAGACCCAGTACTTC.

CDR3 DNA sequence: TGTGCCAGTAGTATAGAGTACCCCCGCCGGGGGGAGCAGTTCTTC. Translating it yields CASSIEYPRRGEQFF. This chain joins TRBV19 and TRBJ2-1; possibly TRBD2 for D (6 bases). Trimming stripped 0 bases from V and 10 bases from J, with 16 bases between. The CDR3 covers 15 residues. CDR1 and CDR2 (germline): LNHDA, SQIVND (reference sequence).

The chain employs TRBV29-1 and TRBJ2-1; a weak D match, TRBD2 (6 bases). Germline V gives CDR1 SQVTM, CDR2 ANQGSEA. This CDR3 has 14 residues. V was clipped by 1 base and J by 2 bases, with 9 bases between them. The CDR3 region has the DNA TGCAGCGTTGAAGGGCGGGGAGCCTACAATGAGCAGTTCTTC. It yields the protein CSVEGRGAYNEQFF.

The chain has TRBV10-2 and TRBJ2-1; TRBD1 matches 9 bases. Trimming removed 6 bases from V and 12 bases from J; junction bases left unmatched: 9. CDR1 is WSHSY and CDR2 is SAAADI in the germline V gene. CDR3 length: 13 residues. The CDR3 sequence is CASRPGTGSVQFF. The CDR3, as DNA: TGCGCCAGCAGACCCGGGACAGGGTCTGTGCAGTTCTTC.

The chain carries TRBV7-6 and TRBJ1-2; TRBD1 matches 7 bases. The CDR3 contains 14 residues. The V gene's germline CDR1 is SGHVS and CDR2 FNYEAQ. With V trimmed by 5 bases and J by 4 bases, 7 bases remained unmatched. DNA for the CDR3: TGTGCCAGCAGCGCCGACAGGGAGAGCTATGGCTACACCTTC. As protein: CASSADRESYGYTF.

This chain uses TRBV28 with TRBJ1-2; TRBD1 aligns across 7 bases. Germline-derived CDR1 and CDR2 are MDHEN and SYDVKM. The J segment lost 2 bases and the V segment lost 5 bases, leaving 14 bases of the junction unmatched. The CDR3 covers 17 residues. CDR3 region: CASSLGPQGGRNYGYTF. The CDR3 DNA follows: TGTGCCAGCAGTCTGGGACCCCAGGGGGGTAGGAACTATGGCTACACCTTC.

As DNA, the CDR3 is TGCGCCAGCAGCTTGGTCGGTATGGTGTCGGTGGTCACTGAAGCTTTCTTT. Encoded protein: CASSLVGMVSVVTEAFF. This chain links TRBV5-1 with TRBJ1-1; D unclear. Deletions cut 0 bases from V and 4 bases from J, with 19 bases between. The CDR3 runs 17 residues. Germline lookup yields CDR1 SGHRS and CDR2 YFSETQ.

DNA for the CDR3: TGCGCCAGCAGCCAAGAACAGGGCGGTCCCTATGGCTACACCTTC. Translation gives CASSQEQGGPYGYTF. V gene TRBV4-1 combines with J gene TRBJ1-2; tentative D call: TRBD1 (6 bases). The V end was cut by 0 bases, the J end by 4 bases, with 12 bases between. Germline V gene data show CDR1 as MGHRA and CDR2 as YSYEKL. The CDR3 contains 15 residues.

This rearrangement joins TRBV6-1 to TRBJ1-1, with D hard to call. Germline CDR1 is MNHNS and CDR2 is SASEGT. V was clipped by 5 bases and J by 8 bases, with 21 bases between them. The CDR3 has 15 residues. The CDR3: CASSPRGGIKLEAFF. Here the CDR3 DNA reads TGTGCCAGCAGTCCCCGGGGAGGGATCAAACTCGAAGCTTTCTTT.

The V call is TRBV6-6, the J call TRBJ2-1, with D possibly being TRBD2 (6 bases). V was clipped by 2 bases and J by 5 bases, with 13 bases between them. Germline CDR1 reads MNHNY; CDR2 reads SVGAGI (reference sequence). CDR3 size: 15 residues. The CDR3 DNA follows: TGTGCCAGCAGTTACACCGGGACTGAAGACAATGAGCAGTTCTTC. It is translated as CASSYTGTEDNEQFF.

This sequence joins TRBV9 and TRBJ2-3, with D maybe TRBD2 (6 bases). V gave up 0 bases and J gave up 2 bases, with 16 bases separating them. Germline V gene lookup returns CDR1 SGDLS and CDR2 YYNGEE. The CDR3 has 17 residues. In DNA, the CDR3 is TGTGCCAGCAGCGTAGCTTCTACCGGGGGATACACAGATACGCAGTATTTT. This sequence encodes CASSVASTGGYTDTQYF.

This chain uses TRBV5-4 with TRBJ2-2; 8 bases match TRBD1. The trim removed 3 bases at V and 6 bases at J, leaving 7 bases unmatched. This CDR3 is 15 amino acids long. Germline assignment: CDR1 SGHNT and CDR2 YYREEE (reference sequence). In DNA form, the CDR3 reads TGTGCCAGCAGCTACGGACAGGGTTCAGCCGGGGAGCTGTTTTTT. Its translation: CASSYGQGSAGELFF.

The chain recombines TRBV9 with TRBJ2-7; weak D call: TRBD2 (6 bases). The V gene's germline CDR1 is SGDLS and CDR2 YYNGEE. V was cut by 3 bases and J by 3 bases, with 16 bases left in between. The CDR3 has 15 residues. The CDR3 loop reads CASSGGGDPYYEQYF. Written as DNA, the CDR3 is TGTGCCAGCAGCGGGGGCGGGGACCCTTACTACGAGCAGTACTTC.

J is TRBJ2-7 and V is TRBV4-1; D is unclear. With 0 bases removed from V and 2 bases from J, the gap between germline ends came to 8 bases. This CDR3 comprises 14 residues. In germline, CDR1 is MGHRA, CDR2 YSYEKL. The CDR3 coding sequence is TGCGCCAGCAGCCAAGATTGGCCCGCCTACGAGCAGTACTTC. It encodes CASSQDWPAYEQYF.

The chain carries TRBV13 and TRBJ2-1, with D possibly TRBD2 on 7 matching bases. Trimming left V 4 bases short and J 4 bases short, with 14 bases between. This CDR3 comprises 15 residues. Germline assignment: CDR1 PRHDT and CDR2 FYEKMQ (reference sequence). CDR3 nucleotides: TGTGCCAGCAGCTCGGCGGGGGCGCGATACAATGAGCAGTTCTTC. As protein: CASSSAGARYNEQFF.